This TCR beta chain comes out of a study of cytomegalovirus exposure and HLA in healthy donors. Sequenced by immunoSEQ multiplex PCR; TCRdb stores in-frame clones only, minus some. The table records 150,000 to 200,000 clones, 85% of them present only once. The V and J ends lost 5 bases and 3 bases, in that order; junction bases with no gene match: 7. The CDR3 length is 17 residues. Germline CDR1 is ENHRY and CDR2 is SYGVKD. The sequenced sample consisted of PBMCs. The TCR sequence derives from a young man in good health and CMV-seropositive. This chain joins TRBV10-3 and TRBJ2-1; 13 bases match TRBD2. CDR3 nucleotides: TGTGCCATCAGTTCTGGACTAGCGGGAGTGCGCTACAATGAGCAGTTCTTC. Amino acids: CAISSGLAGVRYNEQFF.